This TCR beta chain comes out of a study of T cell responses to AZD1222 COVID-19 vaccine. Broader study findings: Donors were mostly white British, more females; clonal diversity possibly underestimated. Just 5 to 7 AZD1222 recipients were seropositive at baseline.

This clone occurred a few times. Its antigen remains unknown. The CDR3 extends over 14 amino acids. The germline V gene has CDR1 LGHNA and CDR2 YNFKEQ. Trimming cost V 5 bases and J 1 base, with 9 bases left between them. TCRdb keeps only in-frame clones here, not all; method: immunoSEQ multiplex PCR. The data show over 150,000 clones, with 86% seen just once and about 5.1% held by the top ten. The receptor comes from an adult in good health. The chain couples TRBV4-2 to TRBJ2-1, with D perhaps matching TRBD2 (6 bases). This sample comprised peripheral blood, obtained on day 0 of MenACWY control vaccination. CDR3 sequence: CASSLLASYNEQFF. In nucleotides, the CDR3 is TGTGCCAGCAGCTTACTAGCTTCCTACAATGAGCAGTTCTTC.